This TCR beta chain originates from a study of CD8 T cells in ankylosing spondylitis. Quantitative barcoded 5'-RACE was used to prepare TCR beta libraries. TCRdb reanalysed the 5' RACE reads using MiXCR and keeps one entry per CDR3 protein. The table includes some 240,000 distinct CDR3 sequences, 20% to 30% detected once. Worth noting for this clonotype: Its antigen is currently unknown.

Trimming cost V 7 bases and J 3 bases, with 18 bases left between them. This CDR3 comprises 15 residues. The study's findings and limits: Reportedly, disease-linked clones are significantly enriched in ankylosing spondylitis patients' matched synovial fluid.

The sequencing sample was made of blood, either unsorted or a sorted T cell fraction (not recorded which). The receptor's source is a male donor with ankylosing spondylitis or in good health (not recorded which). The rearrangement joins TRBV12-3 or TRBV12-4 to TRBJ1-1; possibly TRBD1 for D (5 bases). CDR3 coding DNA: TGTGCCAGCATCTCGAGGGAGGGGCGCCACACTGAAGCTTTCTTT. Its translation is CASISREGRHTEAFF.